This T cell receptor (beta chain) originates from a study of response to subunit inactivated influenza vaccine. Study-wide findings and caveats: A suggestion made by the authors is that each seasonal influenza vaccination recruits few new T cells.

Each CDR3 protein gets one entry after TCRdb re-called the RT-PCR reads with MiXCR. The sample includes roughly 650,000 distinct CDR3 sequences, roughly 15% seen only once; the top ten take 6% to 9.5%. The CDR3 totals 18 residues. J lost 7 bases, V lost 0 bases, and 17 bases had no gene match. Germline CDR1 reads SQVTM; CDR2 reads ANQGSEA. In regard to this clonotype: Its antigen remains unidentified.

Specimen: PBMCs from blood, collected around 14 days before vaccination. The TCR was taken from a man in his fifties or sixties who received an inactivated influenza vaccine. J is TRBJ2-1 and V is TRBV29-1; 8 bases are shared with TRBD2. CDR3 DNA: TGCAGCGTTGAAGATCATCTTACGGGAGGGCCTCTTACAAATGAGCAGTTCTTC. Its protein product is CSVEDHLTGGPLTNEQFF.